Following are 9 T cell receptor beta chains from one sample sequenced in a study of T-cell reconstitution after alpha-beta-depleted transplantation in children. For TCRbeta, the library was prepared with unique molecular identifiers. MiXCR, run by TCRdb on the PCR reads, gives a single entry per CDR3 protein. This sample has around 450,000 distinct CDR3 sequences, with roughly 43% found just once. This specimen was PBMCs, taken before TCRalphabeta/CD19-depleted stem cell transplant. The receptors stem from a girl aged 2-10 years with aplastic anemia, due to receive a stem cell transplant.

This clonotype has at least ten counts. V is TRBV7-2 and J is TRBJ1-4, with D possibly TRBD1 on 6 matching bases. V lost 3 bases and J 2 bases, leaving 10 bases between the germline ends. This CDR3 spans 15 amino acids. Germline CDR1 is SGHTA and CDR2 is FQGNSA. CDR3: CASSFMTGTNEKLFF. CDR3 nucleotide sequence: TGTGCCAGCAGCTTTATGACAGGCACTAATGAAAAACTGTTTTTT.

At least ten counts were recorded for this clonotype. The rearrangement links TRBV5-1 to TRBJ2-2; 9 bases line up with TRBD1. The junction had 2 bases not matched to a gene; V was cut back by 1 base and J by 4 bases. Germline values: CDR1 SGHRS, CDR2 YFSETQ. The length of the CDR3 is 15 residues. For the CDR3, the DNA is TGCGCCAGCAGCTTGCGACAGGGGGTCACCGGGGAGCTGTTTTTT. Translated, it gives CASSLRQGVTGELFF.

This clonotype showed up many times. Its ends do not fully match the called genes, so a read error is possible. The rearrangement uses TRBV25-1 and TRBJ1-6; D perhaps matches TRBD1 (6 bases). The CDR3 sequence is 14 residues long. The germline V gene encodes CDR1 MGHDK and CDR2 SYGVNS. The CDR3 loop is CASSAGGHKSPLHF. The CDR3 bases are TGTGCCAGCAGTGCCGGGGGGCATAAATCACCCCTCCACTTT.

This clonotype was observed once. The CDR3 sequence is CASSQELAAYNEQFF. CDR3 in DNA: TGTGCCAGCAGCCAAGAGCTAGCGGCATACAATGAGCAGTTCTTC. This sequence joins TRBV4-2 and TRBJ2-1, with 7 bases lining up with TRBD2. The CDR3 is made up of 15 amino acids. Germline V CDR1 and CDR2: LGHNA, YNFKEQ. Trimming took 0 bases from V and 4 from J; bases not matched to a gene: 3.

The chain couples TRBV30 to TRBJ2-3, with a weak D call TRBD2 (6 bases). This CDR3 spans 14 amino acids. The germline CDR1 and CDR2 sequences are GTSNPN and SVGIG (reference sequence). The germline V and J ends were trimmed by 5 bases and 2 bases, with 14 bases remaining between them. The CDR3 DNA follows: TGTGCCTGGTCGCTGGGGACTTCCACAGATACGCAGTATTTT. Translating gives CAWSLGTSTDTQYF.

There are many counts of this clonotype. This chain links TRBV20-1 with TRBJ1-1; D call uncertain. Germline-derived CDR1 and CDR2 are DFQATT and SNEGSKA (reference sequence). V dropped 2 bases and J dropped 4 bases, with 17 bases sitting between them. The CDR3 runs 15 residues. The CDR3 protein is CSARPPVQLGTEAFF. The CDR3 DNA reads TGCAGTGCTAGACCCCCCGTACAGTTGGGCACTGAAGCTTTCTTT.

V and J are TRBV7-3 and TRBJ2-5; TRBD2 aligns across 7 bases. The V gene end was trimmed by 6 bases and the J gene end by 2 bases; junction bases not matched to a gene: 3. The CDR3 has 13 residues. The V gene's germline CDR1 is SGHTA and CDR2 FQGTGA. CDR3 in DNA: TGTGCCAGCAGTCCACTAGCGCAAGAGACCCAGTACTTC. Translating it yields CASSPLAQETQYF.

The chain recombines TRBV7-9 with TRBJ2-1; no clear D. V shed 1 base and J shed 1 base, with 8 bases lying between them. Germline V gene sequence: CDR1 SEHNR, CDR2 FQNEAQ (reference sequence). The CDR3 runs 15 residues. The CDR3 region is CASSLVVESYNEQFF. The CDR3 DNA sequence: TGTGCCAGCAGCTTAGTGGTGGAGTCCTACAATGAGCAGTTCTTC.

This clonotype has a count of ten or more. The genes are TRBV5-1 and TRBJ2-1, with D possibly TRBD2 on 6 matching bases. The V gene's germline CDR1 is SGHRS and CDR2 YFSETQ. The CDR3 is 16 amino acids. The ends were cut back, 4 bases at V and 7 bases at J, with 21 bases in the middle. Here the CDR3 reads CASSLDGGNLRNEQFF. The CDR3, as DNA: TGCGCCAGCAGCCTAGATGGCGGGAATCTAAGGAATGAGCAGTTCTTC.